This T cell receptor (beta chain) was identified in a study of technical replicates of blood from a few donors. The data were produced by immunoSEQ multiplex PCR, yet TCRdb's version contains in-frame clones alone and is incomplete. Of 74,000 or so clones listed, around nine tenths were seen once; the top ten hold roughly 0.37%. There are 16 residues in the CDR3. From germline, CDR1 is LGHNA and CDR2 YNFKEQ. The V and J ends lost 1 base and 5 bases, in that order; junction bases with no gene match: 10. The V call is TRBV4-2, the J call TRBJ1-1, with TRBD1 matching over 7 bases. Sequenced material: T cells isolated from PBMCs. This clonotype was obtained from a human donor in good health. The CDR3 DNA follows: TGTGCCAGCAGCCAAGGGGCGAACAGGGGTGGTACTGAAGCTTTCTTT. Translating it yields CASSQGANRGGTEAFF.